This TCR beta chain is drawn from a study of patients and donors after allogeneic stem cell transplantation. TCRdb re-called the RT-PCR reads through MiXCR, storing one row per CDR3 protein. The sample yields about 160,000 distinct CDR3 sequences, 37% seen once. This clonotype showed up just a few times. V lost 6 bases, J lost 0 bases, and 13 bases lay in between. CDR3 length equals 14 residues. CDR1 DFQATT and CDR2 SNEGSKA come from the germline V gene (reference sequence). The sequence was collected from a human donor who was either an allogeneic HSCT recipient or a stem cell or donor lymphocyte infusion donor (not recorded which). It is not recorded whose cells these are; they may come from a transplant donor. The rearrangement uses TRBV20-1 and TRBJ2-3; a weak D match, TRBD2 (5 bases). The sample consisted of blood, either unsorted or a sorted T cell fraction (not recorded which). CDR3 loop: CSAQDTSSTDTQYF. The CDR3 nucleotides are TGCAGTGCCCAAGACACTAGTAGCACAGATACGCAGTATTTT.